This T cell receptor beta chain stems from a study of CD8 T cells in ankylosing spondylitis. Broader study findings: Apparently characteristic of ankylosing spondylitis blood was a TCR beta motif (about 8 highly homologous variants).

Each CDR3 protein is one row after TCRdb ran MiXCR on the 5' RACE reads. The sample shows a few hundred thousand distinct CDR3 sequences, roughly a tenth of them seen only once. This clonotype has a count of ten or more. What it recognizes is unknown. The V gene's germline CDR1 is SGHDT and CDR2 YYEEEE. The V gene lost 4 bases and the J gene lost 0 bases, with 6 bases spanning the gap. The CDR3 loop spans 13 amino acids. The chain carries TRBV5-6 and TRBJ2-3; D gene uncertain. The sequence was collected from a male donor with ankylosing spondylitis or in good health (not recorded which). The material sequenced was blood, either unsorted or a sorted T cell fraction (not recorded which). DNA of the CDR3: TGTGCCAGCAGCGCCTCGAGCACAGATACGCAGTATTTT. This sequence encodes CASSASSTDTQYF.